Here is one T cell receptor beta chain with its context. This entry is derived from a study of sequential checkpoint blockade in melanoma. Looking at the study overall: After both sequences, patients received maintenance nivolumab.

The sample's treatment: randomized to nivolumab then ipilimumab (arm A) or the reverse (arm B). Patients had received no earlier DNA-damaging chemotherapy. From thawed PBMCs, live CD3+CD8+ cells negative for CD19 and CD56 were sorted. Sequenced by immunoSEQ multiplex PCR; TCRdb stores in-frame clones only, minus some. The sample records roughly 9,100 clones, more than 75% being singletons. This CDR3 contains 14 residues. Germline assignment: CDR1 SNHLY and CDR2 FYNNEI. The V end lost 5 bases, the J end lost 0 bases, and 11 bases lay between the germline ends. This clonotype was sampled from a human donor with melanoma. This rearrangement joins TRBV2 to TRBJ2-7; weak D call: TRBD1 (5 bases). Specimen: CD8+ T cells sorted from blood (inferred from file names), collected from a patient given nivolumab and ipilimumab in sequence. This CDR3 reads CASSRTGSSYEQYV. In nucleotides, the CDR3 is TGTGCCAGCAGTAGAACAGGAAGCTCCTACGAGCAGTACGTC.